This entry lists 4 T cell receptor beta chains sequenced from one sample in a study of graft-versus-host responses after intestinal transplantation. Antigens of these TCRs are unknown. Profiling relied on immunoSEQ multiplex PCR, and the TCRdb table lists in-frame clones only, not all of them. The sample lists about 36,000 clones; approximately 93% were seen once. The starting material was unstimulated CD4+ T cells sorted from spleen or lymph node cells, obtained before transplant. These receptor sequences come from a human donor who was the organ donor for an intestinal transplant.

This chain connects TRBV18 to TRBJ1-3, with D uncertain. The CDR3 length is 14 residues. The germline CDR1 and CDR2 sequences are KGHSH and LQKENI. The V end was cut by 5 bases, the J end by 0 bases, with 8 bases between. This CDR3 reads CASSAGVSGNTIYF. The CDR3 bases are TGTGCCAGCTCAGCAGGAGTCTCTGGAAACACCATATATTTT.

The rearrangement links TRBV19 to TRBJ1-5, with D tentatively TRBD1 (5 bases). This CDR3 is 19 amino acids long. Germline CDR1 LNHDA, CDR2 SQIVND (reference sequence). The V end was cut by 3 bases, the J end by 3 bases, with 24 bases between. CDR3 region: CASSIIRPGFDRDNQPQHF. For the CDR3, the DNA is TGTGCCAGTAGTATCATCCGCCCCGGGTTTGACAGAGACAATCAGCCCCAGCATTTT.

The chain recombines TRBV5-5 with TRBJ2-5; D not certain. Germline V gene sequence: CDR1 SGHKS, CDR2 YYEKEE (reference sequence). The V gene lost 0 bases and the J gene lost 1 base, with 7 bases spanning the gap. The CDR3 runs 14 residues. CDR3 sequence: CASSLVGPQETQYF. CDR3 sequence (DNA): TGTGCCAGCAGCTTGGTAGGACCCCAAGAGACCCAGTACTTC.

In nucleotides, the CDR3 is TGTGCCAGCAGACGGGGACGGTGGGAACAGCCCCAGCATTTT. Its translation is CASRRGRWEQPQHF. The chain has TRBV6-5 and TRBJ1-5; perhaps TRBD1 as D (5 bases). The CDR3 loop spans 14 amino acids. Germline V lookup: CDR1 MNHEY, CDR2 SVGAGI. The germline V and J ends were trimmed by 6 bases and 7 bases, with 16 bases remaining between them.